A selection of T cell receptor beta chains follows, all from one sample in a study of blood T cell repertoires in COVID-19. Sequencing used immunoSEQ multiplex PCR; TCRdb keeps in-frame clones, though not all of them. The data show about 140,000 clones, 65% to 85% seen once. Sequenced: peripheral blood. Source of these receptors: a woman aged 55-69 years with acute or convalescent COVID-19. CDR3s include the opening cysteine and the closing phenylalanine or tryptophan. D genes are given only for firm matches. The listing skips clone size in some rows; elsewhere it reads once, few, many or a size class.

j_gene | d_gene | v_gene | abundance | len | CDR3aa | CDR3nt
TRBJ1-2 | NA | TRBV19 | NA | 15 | CASSIIPGQGYGYTF | TGTGCCAGTAGTATTATTCCAGGGCAAGGCTATGGCTACACCTTC
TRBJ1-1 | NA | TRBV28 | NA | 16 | CASSLGAAWMNTEAFF | TGTGCCAGCAGTCTAGGCGCCGCCTGGATGAACACTGAAGCTTTCTTT
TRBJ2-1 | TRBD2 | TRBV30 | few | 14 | CAWSPGTGGNEQFF | TGTGCCTGGAGCCCCGGAACCGGGGGGAATGAGCAGTTCTTC
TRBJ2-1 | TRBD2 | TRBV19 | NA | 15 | CASSIGLAGFNEQFF | TGTGCCAGTAGTATTGGACTAGCGGGTTTCAATGAGCAGTTCTTC
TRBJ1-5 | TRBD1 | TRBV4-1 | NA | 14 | CASSPTGGLQPQHF | TGCGCCAGCAGCCCGACAGGGGGCCTTCAGCCCCAGCATTTT
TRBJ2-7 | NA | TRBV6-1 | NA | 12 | CASSEAASEQYF | TGTGCCAGCAGTGAAGCGGCCTCCGAGCAGTACTTC
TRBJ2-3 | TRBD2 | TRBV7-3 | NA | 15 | CASSPWGGSTDTQYF | TGTGCCAGCAGCCCATGGGGGGGAAGCACAGATACGCAGTATTTT
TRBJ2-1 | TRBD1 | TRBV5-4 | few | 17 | CASSLGLAVTGGNEQFF | TGTGCCAGCAGCTTAGGTCTCGCCGTGACAGGGGGCAATGAGCAGTTCTTC
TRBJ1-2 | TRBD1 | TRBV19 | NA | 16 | CASSTQKWDRDYGYTF | TGTGCCAGTAGTACTCAAAAATGGGACAGGGACTATGGCTACACCTTC
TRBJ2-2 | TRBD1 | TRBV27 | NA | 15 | CASRRTGYSSGELFF | TGTGCCAGCCGACGGACAGGGTATTCGAGCGGGGAGCTGTTTTTT
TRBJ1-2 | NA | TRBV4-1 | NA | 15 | CASSHQGREGDGYTF | TGCGCCAGCAGCCATCAAGGACGGGAGGGGGACGGCTACACCTTC
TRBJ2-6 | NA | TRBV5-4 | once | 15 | CASSHYRAGANVLTF | TGTGCCAGCAGTCATTACAGGGCTGGGGCCAACGTCCTGACTTTC
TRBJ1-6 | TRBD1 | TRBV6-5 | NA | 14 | CASMSDRFNSPLHF | TGTGCCAGCATGTCGGACAGGTTTAATTCACCCCTCCACTTT
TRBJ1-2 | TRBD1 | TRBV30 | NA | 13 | CAWSPGTAYGYTF | TGTGCCTGGAGTCCCGGGACAGCCTATGGCTACACCTTC
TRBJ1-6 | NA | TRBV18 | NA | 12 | CASSPGKGPLHF | TGTGCCAGCTCCCCCGGGAAGGGACCCCTCCACTTT
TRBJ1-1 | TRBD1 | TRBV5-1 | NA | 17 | CASSLKTQGVGNTEAFF | TGCGCCAGCAGCTTAAAAACCCAGGGGGTCGGGAACACTGAAGCTTTCTTT
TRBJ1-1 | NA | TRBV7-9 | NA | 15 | CASSLGARGDTEAFF | TGTGCCAGCAGCTTAGGGGCCCGGGGGGACACTGAAGCTTTCTTT
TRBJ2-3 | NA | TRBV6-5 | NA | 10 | CASRADTQYF | TGTGCCAGCAGGGCTGATACGCAGTATTTT
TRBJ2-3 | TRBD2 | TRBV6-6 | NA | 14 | CASSYTGGADTQYF | TGTGCCAGCAGTTACACGGGAGGGGCAGATACGCAGTATTTT
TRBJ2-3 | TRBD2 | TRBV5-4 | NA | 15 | CASSPSGSGPDTQYF | TGTGCCAGCAGCCCTAGCGGGAGTGGTCCAGATACGCAGTATTTT
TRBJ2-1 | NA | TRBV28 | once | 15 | CASSSMGALGNEQFF | TGTGCCAGCAGTTCAATGGGGGCCTTGGGCAATGAGCAGTTCTTC
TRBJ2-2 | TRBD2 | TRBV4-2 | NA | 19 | CASSQDLSGLAGVTGELFF | TGTGCCAGCAGCCAAGACCTCTCGGGACTAGCGGGAGTCACCGGGGAGCTGTTTTTT
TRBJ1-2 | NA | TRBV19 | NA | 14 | CASSIGGGAYGYTF | TGTGCCAGTAGTATTGGAGGAGGGGCCTATGGCTACACCTTC
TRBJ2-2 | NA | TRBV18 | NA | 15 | CASSQAGINTGELFF | TGTGCCAGCTCCCAGGCCGGGATAAACACCGGGGAGCTGTTTTTT
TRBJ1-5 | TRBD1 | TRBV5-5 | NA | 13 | CASTQAGGQPQHF | TGTGCCAGCACCCAGGCAGGGGGTCAGCCCCAGCATTTT